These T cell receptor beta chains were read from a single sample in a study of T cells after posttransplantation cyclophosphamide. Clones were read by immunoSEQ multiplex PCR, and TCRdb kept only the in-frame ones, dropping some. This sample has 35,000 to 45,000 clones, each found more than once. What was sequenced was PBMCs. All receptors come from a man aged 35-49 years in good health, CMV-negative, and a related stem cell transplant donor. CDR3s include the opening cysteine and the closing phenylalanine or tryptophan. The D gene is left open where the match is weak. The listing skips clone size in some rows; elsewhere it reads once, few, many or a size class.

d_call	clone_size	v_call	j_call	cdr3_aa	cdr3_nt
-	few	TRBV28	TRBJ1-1	CASSELDSEAFF	TGTGCCAGCAGTGAATTGGACAGTGAAGCTTTCTTT
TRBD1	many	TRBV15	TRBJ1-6	CATSRTDRDSPLHF	TGTGCCACCAGCAGAACGGACAGGGATTCACCCCTCCACTTT
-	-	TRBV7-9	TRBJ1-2	CASSPQNPGGSNYGYTF	TGTGCCAGCAGCCCTCAAAACCCGGGGGGAAGTAACTATGGCTACACCTTC
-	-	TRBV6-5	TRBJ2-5	CASRGRPRQETQYF	TGTGCCAGCAGAGGCAGGCCCAGACAAGAGACCCAGTACTTC
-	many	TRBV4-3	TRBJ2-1	CASSPIVHSYNEQFF	TGCGCCAGCAGCCCCATAGTCCACTCCTACAATGAGCAGTTCTTC
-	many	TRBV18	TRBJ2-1	CASSPIKAGGLYNEQFF	TGTGCCAGCTCACCAATTAAAGCTGGGGGCTTATACAATGAGCAGTTCTTC
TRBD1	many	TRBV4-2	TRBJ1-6	CASSQETGGQGDSPLHF	TGTGCCAGCAGCCAAGAAACCGGTGGACAGGGGGACTCACCCCTCCACTTT
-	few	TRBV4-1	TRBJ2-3	CASSQDVSWTDTQYF	TGCGCCAGCAGCCAAGATGTTAGTTGGACAGATACGCAGTATTTT
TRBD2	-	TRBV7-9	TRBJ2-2	CATDRGTSVGTGELFF	TGTGCCACCGATCGGGGTACTAGCGTCGGGACCGGGGAGCTGTTTTTT
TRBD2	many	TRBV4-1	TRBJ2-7	CASSQLGHLAGGVTYEQYF	TGCGCCAGCAGCCAATTAGGGCATCTGGCGGGGGGGGTTACCTACGAGCAGTACTTC
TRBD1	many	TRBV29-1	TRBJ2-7	CSVGLDRGPYEQYF	TGCAGCGTTGGCCTTGACAGGGGCCCCTACGAGCAGTACTTC
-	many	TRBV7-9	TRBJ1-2	CASSLSLMDSNYGYTF	TGTGCCAGCAGCTTATCCCTAATGGACTCTAACTATGGCTACACCTTC
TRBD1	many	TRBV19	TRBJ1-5	CASSVGTAQPQHF	TGTGCCAGTAGTGTCGGGACAGCGCAGCCCCAGCATTTT
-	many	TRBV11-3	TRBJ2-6	CASSPARFSGANVLTF	TGTGCCAGCAGCCCCGCCAGGTTTTCCGGGGCCAACGTCCTGACTTTC
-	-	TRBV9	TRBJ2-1	CASSVMAGPIDEQFF	TGTGCCAGCAGCGTAATGGCGGGACCAATTGATGAGCAGTTCTTC
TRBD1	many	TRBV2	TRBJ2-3	CASSDRGRGAGDTQYF	TGTGCCAGCAGCGACAGGGGGAGGGGGGCAGGAGATACGCAGTATTTT
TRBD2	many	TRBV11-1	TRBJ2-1	CASSYSGREEGQFF	TGTGCCAGCAGCTATAGCGGGAGGGAAGAGGGGCAGTTCTTC
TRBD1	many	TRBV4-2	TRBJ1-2	CASSQEGVGQGAKGYGYTF	TGTGCCAGCAGCCAAGAGGGCGTTGGACAGGGGGCTAAGGGCTATGGCTACACCTTC
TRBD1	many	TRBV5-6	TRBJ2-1	CASRERDSPWGEQFF	TGTGCCAGCAGGGAACGGGACAGCCCATGGGGTGAGCAGTTCTTC
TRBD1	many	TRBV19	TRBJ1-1	CATFRQGNTEAFF	TGTGCCACCTTCCGACAGGGGAACACTGAAGCTTTCTTT
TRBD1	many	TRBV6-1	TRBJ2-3	CASSETPGQGGDTQYF	TGTGCCAGCAGTGAAACCCCGGGACAGGGAGGGGATACGCAGTATTTT
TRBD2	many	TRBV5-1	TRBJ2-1	CASSFGLAGVGEQFF	TGCGCCAGCAGCTTTGGACTAGCGGGAGTAGGTGAGCAGTTCTTC
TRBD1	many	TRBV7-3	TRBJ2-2	CASSLLSGGTGELFF	TGTGCCAGCAGCTTACTTTCAGGGGGCACCGGGGAGCTGTTTTTT
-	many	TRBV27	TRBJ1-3	CASSLPSDSEGNTIYF	TGTGCCAGCAGTTTACCCTCTGACAGTGAAGGAAACACCATATATTTT
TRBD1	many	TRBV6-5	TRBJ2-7	CASSTDRASYEQYF	TGTGCCAGCAGTACGGACAGGGCCTCCTACGAGCAGTACTTC
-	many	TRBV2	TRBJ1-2	CASSETGQPYGYTF	TGTGCCAGCAGTGAGACCGGACAGCCCTATGGCTACACCTTC
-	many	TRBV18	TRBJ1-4	CASSQRQDWVEKLFF	TGTGCCAGCTCACAACGACAGGATTGGGTTGAAAAACTGTTTTTT
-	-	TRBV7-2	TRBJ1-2	CASSLRQGTVYGYTF	TGTGCCAGCAGCTTACGCCAGGGGACCGTTTATGGCTACACCTTC
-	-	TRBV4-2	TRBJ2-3	CASSQDDKFSTGTQYF	TGTGCCAGCAGCCAAGATGACAAGTTTAGCACAGGTACGCAGTATTTT
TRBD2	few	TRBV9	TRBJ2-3	CASSAGLAGVPSTDTQYF	TGTGCCAGCAGCGCGGGACTAGCGGGGGTACCTAGCACAGATACGCAGTATTTT
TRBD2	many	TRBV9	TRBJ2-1	CASSVVTSGRYNEQFF	TGTGCCAGCAGCGTAGTGACTAGCGGGAGATACAATGAGCAGTTCTTC
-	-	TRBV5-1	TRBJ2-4	CASSLSAGVGIQYF	TGCGCCAGCAGCTTGTCGGCAGGGGTCGGCATTCAGTACTTC
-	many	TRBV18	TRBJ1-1	CASSPKGTENGAEAFF	TGTGCCAGCTCACCAAAAGGGACTGAAAACGGCGCTGAAGCTTTCTTT
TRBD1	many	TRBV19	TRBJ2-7	CASSIGQGGSYEQYF	TGTGCCAGTAGTATCGGACAGGGGGGATCCTACGAGCAGTACTTC
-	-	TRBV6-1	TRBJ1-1	CASNTGTEAFF	TGTGCCAGCAATACCGGGACAGAAGCTTTCTTT
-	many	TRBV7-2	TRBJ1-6	CASSFQGFGPLHF	TGTGCCAGCAGCTTCCAGGGGTTTGGCCCCCTCCACTTT
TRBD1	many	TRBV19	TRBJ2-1	CASSRTGTAWNEQFF	TGTGCCAGTAGTAGAACCGGGACAGCGTGGAATGAGCAGTTCTTC
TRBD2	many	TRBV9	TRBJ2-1	CASSVALGTSGEQFF	TGTGCCAGCAGCGTAGCCCTAGGGACTAGTGGGGAGCAGTTCTTC
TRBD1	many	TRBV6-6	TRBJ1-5	CASSYSDLSGGTQHF	TGTGCCAGCAGTTACTCCGATCTCTCAGGGGGCACTCAGCATTTT
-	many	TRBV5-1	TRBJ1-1	CASSLAGPSEAFF	TGCGCCAGCAGCTTGGCAGGTCCCAGTGAAGCTTTCTTT
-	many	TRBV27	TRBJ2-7	CASSSQGLPYEQYF	TGTGCCAGCAGTTCGCAGGGGCTTCCCTACGAGCAGTACTTC
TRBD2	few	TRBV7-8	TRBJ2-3	CASSLVIGRATDTQYF	TGTGCCAGCAGCTTAGTCATCGGGAGGGCCACAGATACGCAGTATTTT
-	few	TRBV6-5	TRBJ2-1	CASSSSSSEQFF	TGTGCCAGCAGTTCTTCCTCCAGTGAGCAGTTCTTC
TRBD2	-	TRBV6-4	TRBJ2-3	CASSDKAGGPDTQYF	TGTGCCAGCAGTGACAAAGCGGGGGGGCCAGATACGCAGTATTTT
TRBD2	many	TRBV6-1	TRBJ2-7	CASRGGDYEQYF	TGTGCCAGCAGGGGAGGGGACTACGAGCAGTACTTC
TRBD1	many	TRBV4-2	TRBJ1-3	CASSQDLPGGGNTIYF	TGTGCCAGCAGCCAAGACTTGCCAGGGGGTGGAAACACCATATATTTT
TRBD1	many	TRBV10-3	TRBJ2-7	CATGTGDYEQYF	TGTGCCACGGGGACAGGGGACTACGAGCAGTACTTC
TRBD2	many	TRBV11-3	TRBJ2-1	CASSSSGRGYNEQFF	TGTGCCAGCAGCTCGAGCGGGAGAGGGTACAATGAGCAGTTCTTC
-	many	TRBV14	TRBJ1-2	CASSQVSGGTLYGYTF	TGTGCCAGCAGCCAAGTGTCGGGGGGGACGCTATATGGCTACACCTTC
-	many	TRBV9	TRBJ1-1	CASSVGWSTEAFF	TGTGCCAGCAGCGTAGGTTGGAGCACTGAAGCTTTCTTT
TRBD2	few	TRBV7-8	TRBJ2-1	CASSSSEGLALDEQFF	TGTGCCAGCAGCTCCAGCGAGGGACTAGCCCTGGACGAGCAGTTCTTC
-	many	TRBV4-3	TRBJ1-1	CASSQDFLQTTEAFF	TGCGCCAGCAGCCAAGATTTTTTACAAACCACTGAAGCTTTCTTT
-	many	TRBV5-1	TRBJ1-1	CASSLSDTEAFF	TGCGCCAGCAGCTTGTCGGACACTGAAGCTTTCTTT
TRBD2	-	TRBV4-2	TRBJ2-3	CASSQEETSADTQYF	TGTGCCAGCAGCCAAGAGGAGACTAGCGCAGATACGCAGTATTTT
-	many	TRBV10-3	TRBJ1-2	CAISTETWRGYTF	TGTGCCATCAGTACAGAGACCTGGAGGGGCTACACCTTC
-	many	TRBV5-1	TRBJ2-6	CASSSPRSPLSGANVLTF	TGCGCCAGCAGCTCCCCTCGTTCCCCTCTTTCTGGGGCCAACGTCCTGACTTTC
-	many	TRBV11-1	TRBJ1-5	CASSSGGNQPQHF	TGTGCCAGCAGCTCCGGGGGCAATCAGCCCCAGCATTTT
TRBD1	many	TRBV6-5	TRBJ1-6	CASSRQGAGSPLHF	TGTGCCAGCAGCCGACAGGGGGCGGGTTCACCCCTCCACTTT
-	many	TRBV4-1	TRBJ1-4	CASSQADNEKLFF	TGCGCCAGCAGCCAGGCAGATAATGAAAAACTGTTTTTT